This paragraph covers one T cell receptor (beta chain) sequence. The record originates from a study of blood T cell repertoires in COVID-19. Study in general: Some COVID-19 samples were acute and others convalescent; all came from the United States, Italy and Spain. PBMCs, B-cell-depleted T cells, or T cells were the source of the cDNA or gDNA that made up the material.

The junction had 6 bases not matched to a gene; V was cut back by 7 bases and J by 1 base. CDR3 length: 14 residues. Germline assignment: CDR1 MGHDK and CDR2 SYGVNS. How the authors handled the data: Reference gene primer amplification yielded estimated nucleated cell counts. Profiling relied on immunoSEQ multiplex PCR, and the TCRdb table lists in-frame clones only, not all of them. V and J calls and clone size follow that table, whereas D and trimming were derived from the DNA. The sample consists of approximately 300,000 clones, roughly 90% of them appearing once. What was sequenced was peripheral blood. This chain links TRBV25-1 with TRBJ1-1, with 7 nucleotides matching TRBD1. The TCR originated in a man aged 18 to 29 who had recovered from COVID-19. The chain's CDR3 is CASNRAGGNTEAFF. DNA for the CDR3: TGTGCCAGCAACAGGGCAGGGGGGAACACTGAAGCTTTCTTT.